This T cell receptor (beta chain) is from a study of T cell repertoires in cytomegalovirus infection. Study-wide background: Indications came from public TCR beta signatures; they pointed to CMV infection and to a matching HLA type.

At least ten counts were recorded for this clonotype. Its specificity is not known. The CDR3 extends over 13 amino acids. Looked up from germline, CDR1 is SGHVS and CDR2 is FQNEAQ. Trimming removed 5 bases from V and 10 bases from J, with 15 bases in between. Study outcomes and limitations: The response measured ex vivo was dominated by TCR beta clonotypes (HLA-C-restricted and CMV-specific). Public TCR beta family frequency separated CMV-and-HLA carriers, including in an independent cohort.

TCRdb re-called the reads through MiXCR, storing one row per CDR3 protein. The sample carries about 140,000 distinct CDR3 sequences, under 8% recorded once. The sequence was collected from a human donor in good health (CMV status not recorded). Some clones in this sample may be carry-over from other donors' samples. V is TRBV7-8 and J is TRBJ2-1; D may correspond to TRBD1 or TRBD2 (5 bases each). Specimen: PBMCs. This chain's CDR3 is CASSRERAGEQFF. The CDR3 DNA sequence: TGTGCCAGCAGCCGGGAACGTGCAGGGGAGCAGTTCTTC.